This entry features one T cell receptor (beta chain) sequence. The antigen is unknown. These data are taken from a study of monozygotic twins with inflammatory bowel disease. TCR libraries were prepared from 3500 ng total RNA each. Per individual sample, eight separate reactions were used to make cDNA. The template-switching step introduced UMIs that carried a 6-nucleotide sample barcode. One entry per CDR3 protein, without DNA, is what TCRdb gives after re-calling the 5' RACE reads. The ten most abundant clones cover over 2% of a sample with approximately 330,000 distinct CDR3 sequences. This CDR3 has 13 amino acids. From germline, CDR1 is SGHRS and CDR2 YFSETQ. Study-wide results and limits: Whereas healthy co-twins had higher TCRbeta diversity (inverse Simpson), IBD patients had lower diversity.

The sample taken for sequencing was blood. The V call is TRBV5-1, the J call TRBJ1-2. The receptor was derived from a human donor with ulcerative colitis or Crohn's disease, or a healthy co-twin of an affected twin (not recorded which). CDR3 in amino acids: CASRHGANYGYTF.